These 24 T cell receptor beta chains were all obtained from the same sample, sequenced in a study of cytomegalovirus exposure and HLA in healthy donors. Sequenced by immunoSEQ multiplex PCR; TCRdb stores in-frame clones only, minus some. Of some 86,000 clones in the sample, 93% were seen once. Sequenced material: PBMCs. The origin of the receptors is a woman aged 25 to 39 in good health and CMV-seronegative.

The chain carries TRBV19 and TRBJ1-3; no clear D. Trimming took off 1 base at V and 4 bases at J, with 11 bases between the two ends. There are 15 residues in the CDR3. The germline V gene has CDR1 LNHDA and CDR2 SQIVND (reference sequence). This CDR3 is CASSIGGSSGNTIYF. CDR3 bases: TGTGCCAGTAGTATAGGAGGGAGCAGCGGAAACACCATATATTTT.

J is TRBJ1-1 and V is TRBV11-2, with D possibly being TRBD1 (6 bases). The germline V and J ends were trimmed by 6 bases and 3 bases, with 14 bases remaining between them. CDR1 and CDR2 (germline): SGHAT, FQNNGV. The CDR3 length is 14 residues. Here the CDR3 reads CASRQTGRHTEAFF. For the CDR3, the DNA is TGTGCCAGCAGACAGACAGGTCGGCACACTGAAGCTTTCTTT.

This chain joins TRBV4-1 and TRBJ2-1; D may be TRBD2 (7 bases). Germline CDR1 and CDR2: MGHRA and YSYEKL. Trimming cost V 1 base and J 0 bases, with 19 bases left between them. The CDR3 runs to 19 residues. This chain's CDR3 is CASSQVGLRGLRSYNEQFF. The CDR3 DNA is TGCGCCAGCAGCCAAGTTGGCCTGCGGGGGCTTCGCTCCTACAATGAGCAGTTCTTC.

The chain has TRBV27 and TRBJ1-5, with unresolved D. Germline lookup yields CDR1 MNHEY and CDR2 SMNVEV (reference sequence). V dropped 4 bases and J dropped 2 bases, with 12 bases sitting between them. The CDR3 has 15 amino acids. The CDR3: CASSSITPRNQPQHF. For the CDR3, the DNA is TGTGCCAGCAGTTCCATTACTCCGCGCAATCAGCCCCAGCATTTT.

The rearrangement uses TRBV6-5 and TRBJ2-2; 8 bases line up with TRBD2. V dropped 2 bases and J dropped 7; count of bases not matched to a gene: 3. The CDR3 spans 14 residues. Germline loops: CDR1 MNHEY, CDR2 SVGAGI. As DNA, the CDR3 is TGTGCCAGCAGTTACGCGGGGGGAGTCGGGGAGCTGTTTTTT. This encodes CASSYAGGVGELFF.

The chain recombines TRBV5-4 with TRBJ1-5, with 7 bases aligning to TRBD1. Germline lookup yields CDR1 SGHNT and CDR2 YYREEE (reference sequence). V was clipped by 0 bases and J by 5 bases; unmatched bases: 5. The CDR3 is 15 residues long. The CDR3, as DNA: TGTGCCAGCAGCTTGGACAGGGGATCCCATCAGCCCCAGCATTTT. It encodes CASSLDRGSHQPQHF.

This chain links TRBV18 with TRBJ1-5, with a possible D match to TRBD1 (5 bases). This CDR3 region has 16 residues. The germline CDR1 and CDR2 sequences are KGHSH and LQKENI. Trimming took off 4 bases at V and 0 bases at J, with 13 bases between the two ends. The CDR3 bases are TGTGCCAGCTCACTCAATACAGGTTATAGCAATCAGCCCCAGCATTTT. Translated, it gives CASSLNTGYSNQPQHF.

V gene TRBV5-1 combines with J gene TRBJ2-1, with TRBD2 matching over 8 bases. Germline CDR1 reads SGHRS; CDR2 reads YFSETQ. V shed 4 bases and J 0 bases; nucleotides not matched to a gene: 6. The CDR3 length is 16 residues. The CDR3 DNA sequence: TGCGCCAGCAGCACCACTAGCGGCAGCTCCTACAATGAGCAGTTCTTC. This sequence encodes CASSTTSGSSYNEQFF.

CDR3 in amino acids: CASRRRGTGELFF. CDR3 nucleotide sequence: TGTGCCAGCAGGCGTCGGGGCACCGGGGAGCTGTTTTTT. J is TRBJ2-2 and V is TRBV27; maybe TRBD2 (5 bases). Between the trimmed V and J ends, which lost 6 bases and 4 bases, there was a span of 9 bases. The germline gives CDR1 MNHEY, CDR2 SMNVEV (reference sequence). CDR3 length: 13 amino acids.

V and J are TRBV7-3 and TRBJ1-3; 8 bases align to TRBD1. The junction had 0 bases not matched to a gene; V was cut back by 5 bases and J by 0 bases. Looked up from germline, CDR1 is SGHTA and CDR2 is FQGTGA. The CDR3 consists of 14 residues. CDR3 sequence (DNA): TGTGCCAGCAGCACAGGGGGCTCTGGAAACACCATATATTTT. As protein: CASSTGGSGNTIYF.

Concerning this clone: One junction end disagrees with the germline gene, perhaps due to a read error. The genes are TRBV6-1 and TRBJ2-3; a weak D match, TRBD1 (6 bases). The CDR3 has 12 amino acids. Per the germline V gene, CDR1 is MNHNS and CDR2 is SASEGT. The CDR3, as DNA: TGTGCCAGCAGTGAAACACGCGCGGACAGTAAATTT. It yields the protein CASSETRADSKF.

The CDR3 DNA follows: TGTGCCAGCCGACTACCTAGCACAGATACGCAGTATTTT. This translates into CASRLPSTDTQYF. The chain recombines TRBV6-5 with TRBJ2-3; D perhaps matches TRBD2 (5 bases). The CDR3 totals 13 residues. Germline lookup yields CDR1 MNHEY and CDR2 SVGAGI. Trimming pared 8 bases from V and 0 bases from J, leaving 9 bases between.

The chain links TRBV9 to TRBJ2-7; D not certain. Trimming removed 4 bases from V and 0 bases from J, with 11 bases in between. The CDR3 loop spans 14 amino acids. Germline values: CDR1 SGDLS, CDR2 YYNGEE. The CDR3 bases are TGTGCCAGCAGCTCGAGCCCGGGCTCCTACGAGCAGTACTTC. Translating gives CASSSSPGSYEQYF.

The rearrangement uses TRBV7-3 and TRBJ1-5; TRBD1 might be the D (5 bases). The germline V and J ends were trimmed by 0 bases and 4 bases, with 10 bases remaining between them. The V gene's germline CDR1 is SGHTA and CDR2 FQGTGA. The CDR3 extends over 15 amino acids. CDR3 DNA: TGTGCCAGCAGCTTAACGGGGGGGAGGAATCAGCCCCAGCATTTT. Its protein is CASSLTGGRNQPQHF.

This clone was recorded once. V is TRBV27 and J is TRBJ2-2, with TRBD1 matching over 10 bases. V shed 5 bases and J 8 bases; nucleotides not matched to a gene: 8. The V gene's germline CDR1 is MNHEY and CDR2 SMNVEV (reference sequence). This CDR3 has 15 residues. CDR3 sequence: CASSVRQGAAGELFF. The CDR3 DNA is TGTGCCAGCAGTGTACGACAGGGGGCGGCGGGGGAGCTGTTTTTT.

The chain combines TRBV5-6 with TRBJ2-7; D is ambiguous. Trimming removed 1 base at V and 0 bases at J, with 8 bases between. In germline, CDR1 is SGHDT, CDR2 YYEEEE. This CDR3 has 14 amino acids. The CDR3 is CASSLSGSSYEQYF. The CDR3 DNA reads as TGTGCCAGCAGCTTGAGTGGCAGCTCCTACGAGCAGTACTTC.

The chain carries TRBV11-2 and TRBJ2-3; tentative D call: TRBD1 (5 bases). This CDR3 region has 14 residues. Trimming cost V 6 bases and J 2 bases, with 12 bases left between them. Germline CDR1 reads SGHAT; CDR2 reads FQNNGV. This chain's CDR3 is CASRVTGATDTQYF. In DNA form, the CDR3 reads TGTGCCAGCAGAGTAACAGGAGCCACAGATACGCAGTATTTT.

J is TRBJ2-1 and V is TRBV6-6; TRBD2 might be the D (6 bases). The germline V gene encodes CDR1 MNHNY and CDR2 SVGAGI (reference sequence). This CDR3 has 15 amino acids. V lost 0 bases, J lost 4 bases, and 10 bases lay in between. The CDR3 spells CASSYSGGPYNEQFF. The DNA of the CDR3 is TGTGCCAGCAGTTACTCGGGGGGACCATACAATGAGCAGTTCTTC.

The chain combines TRBV28 with TRBJ2-1; tentative D call: TRBD1 (6 bases). The V and J ends lost 4 bases and 1 base respectively, with 11 bases between them. The CDR3 has 15 residues. Germline-derived CDR1 and CDR2 are MDHEN and SYDVKM. The CDR3 reads CASSSGTLSYNEQFF. CDR3 DNA: TGTGCCAGCAGTTCCGGGACACTGTCCTACAATGAGCAGTTCTTC.

The count of this clone is one. The chain carries TRBV7-3 and TRBJ1-4; TRBD1 matches at 7 bases. Germline V gene lookup returns CDR1 SGHTA and CDR2 FQGTGA. The J segment lost 6 bases and the V segment lost 5 bases, leaving 9 bases of the junction unmatched. The CDR3 spans 15 residues. The CDR3 region is CASSPFDRVDEKLFF. The CDR3 DNA reads TGTGCCAGCAGCCCATTCGACAGGGTTGATGAAAAACTGTTTTTT.

The chain carries TRBV30 and TRBJ1-1; no clear D gene. V lost 1 base and J lost 5, with 11 bases in between. Germline assignment: CDR1 GTSNPN and CDR2 SVGIG (reference sequence). The CDR3 has 13 residues. Here the CDR3 reads CAWSEAGHTEAFF. CDR3 in DNA: TGTGCCTGGAGTGAGGCGGGTCATACTGAAGCTTTCTTT.

In this sample, this clone turned up once. The chain carries TRBV28 and TRBJ1-2, with 10 positions matching TRBD1. This CDR3 has 16 amino acids. The germline V gene has CDR1 MDHEN and CDR2 SYDVKM. V dropped 4 bases and J dropped 4; count of bases not matched to a gene: 9. The CDR3 DNA sequence: TGTGCCAGCAGTTCCTCCGACAGGGGGCGAACCTATGGCTACACCTTC. It encodes CASSSSDRGRTYGYTF.

The sample holds one count of this clone. The chain links TRBV27 to TRBJ2-7, with TRBD1 matching 10 bases. Trimming took 3 bases from V and 2 from J; bases not matched to a gene: 4. Germline lookup yields CDR1 MNHEY and CDR2 SMNVEV (reference sequence). This CDR3 is 15 amino acids long. The CDR3 region is CASSLTGTGAYEQYF. The CDR3 DNA reads TGTGCCAGCAGTTTGACCGGGACAGGGGCCTACGAGCAGTACTTC.

This clone appeared once. This chain joins TRBV7-2 and TRBJ2-1, with TRBD2 matching 10 bases. V was pared by 2 bases and J by 10 bases, with 11 bases of the junction left unmatched. CDR3 length equals 16 residues. CDR1 is SGHTA and CDR2 is FQGNSA in the germline V gene. CDR3 DNA sequence: TGTGCCAGCAGCTTATTAGCGGGAGGCCCCCCACAGGAGCAGTTCTTC. Encoded protein: CASSLLAGGPPQEQFF.